The clone carrying this T cell receptor beta chain was counted at least ten times. Its antigen is still unknown. The CDR3 is 16 residues long. V lost 2 bases to trimming and J lost 3 bases, with 17 bases between them. These data belong to a study of blood T cells in healthy people across ages. Study outcomes and limitations: Significant beta diversity loss was already apparent by age roughly 43, declining roughly linearly.

Primers used in a second PCR of about 7 to 12 cycles were a sample-barcoded 5' primer and a J-beta primer mix. TCRdb independently ran MiXCR on the 5' RACE reads; one entry per CDR3 protein. The sample includes over 600,000 distinct CDR3 sequences, around 38% of them seen just once. Those donating, healthy Caucasian individuals from Russia, were aged roughly 6 to 95. A minimum of 6 million PBMCs was isolated per sample. This sequence originates from a man older than 75 in good health. Input material: blood. V is TRBV12-3 or TRBV12-4 and J is TRBJ2-7; weak D call: TRBD1 (5 bases). CDR3 loop: CASSLTVVGAGYEQYF. In nucleotides, the CDR3 is TGTGCCAGCAGTTTAACGGTGGTAGGGGCTGGCTACGAGCAGTACTTC.